The T cell receptor beta chain described here comes from a study of T cell changes during pregnancy in multiple sclerosis. Only in-frame clones appear in the TCRdb table, and some are missing; sequencing was by immunoSEQ multiplex PCR. There are around 100,000 clones in the sample; more than 90% occur only once, and around 1.2% lies in the top ten. The CDR3 runs 16 residues. Germline V lookup: CDR1 LGHNA, CDR2 YNFKEQ. Trimming took 6 bases from V and 0 from J; bases not matched to a gene: 6. The chain uses TRBV4-2 and TRBJ2-2; 8 bases agree with TRBD2. The source was peripheral blood, collected in the second trimester of pregnancy. This sequence originates from a female donor with multiple sclerosis, enrolled in a pregnancy study. As DNA, the CDR3 is TGTGCCAGCAGGACGTTAGCGGGATCGAACACCGGGGAGCTGTTTTTT. The encoded protein is CASRTLAGSNTGELFF.